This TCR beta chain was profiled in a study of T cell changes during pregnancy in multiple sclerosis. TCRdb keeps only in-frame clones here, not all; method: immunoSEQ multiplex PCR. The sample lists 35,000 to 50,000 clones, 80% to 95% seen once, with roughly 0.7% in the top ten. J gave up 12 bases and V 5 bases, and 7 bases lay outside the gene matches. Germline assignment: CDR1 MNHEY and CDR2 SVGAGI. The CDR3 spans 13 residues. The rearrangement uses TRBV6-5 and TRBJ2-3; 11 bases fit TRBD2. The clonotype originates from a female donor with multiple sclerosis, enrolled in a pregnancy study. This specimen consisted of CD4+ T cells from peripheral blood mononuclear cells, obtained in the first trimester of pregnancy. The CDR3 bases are TGTGCCAGCAGTACATTAGCGGGAGGGCCTCAGTATTTT. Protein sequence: CASSTLAGGPQYF.